The clone carrying this T cell receptor beta chain was seen a handful of times. Its antigen is undetermined. The CDR3 has 15 residues. Looked up from germline, CDR1 is SGHDN and CDR2 is FVKESK. V lost 1 base, J lost 2 bases, and 10 bases lay in between. This record comes from a study of cytomegalovirus exposure and HLA in healthy donors. Study as a whole: The study's early data release held roughly 90 million unique TCRs from HLA-typed donors. Whole-study results and caveats: An apparent linkage of common viral pathogens to several of the most significant clusters emerged in a later analysis.

This PCR relied on a set of 60 Vbeta primers and 13 Jbeta primers. Sequenced by immunoSEQ multiplex PCR; TCRdb stores in-frame clones only, minus some. The sample holds more than 85,000 clones, approximately 71% seen once. This clonotype was sampled from a man between 40 and 49 years old in good health and CMV-seronegative. J is TRBJ2-3 and V is TRBV14, with D uncertain. The sample comprised PBMCs. The CDR3 region is CASSQVAILTDTQYF. The CDR3 DNA sequence: TGTGCCAGCAGCCAAGTTGCGATACTCACAGATACGCAGTATTTT.